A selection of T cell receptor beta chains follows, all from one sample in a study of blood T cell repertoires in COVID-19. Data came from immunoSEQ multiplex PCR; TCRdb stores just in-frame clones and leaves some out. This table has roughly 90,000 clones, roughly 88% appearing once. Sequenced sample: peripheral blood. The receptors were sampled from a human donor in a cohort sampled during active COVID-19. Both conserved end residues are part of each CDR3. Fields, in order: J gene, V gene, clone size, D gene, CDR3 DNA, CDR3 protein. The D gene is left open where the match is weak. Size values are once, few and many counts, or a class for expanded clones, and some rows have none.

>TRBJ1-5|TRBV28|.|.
TGTGCCAGCAATATGATAGGGGTTAGCAATCAGCCCCAGCATTTT
CASNMIGVSNQPQHF
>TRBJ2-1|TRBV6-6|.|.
TGTGCCACCGAACGGGATAGCAATGAGCAGTTCTTC
CATERDSNEQFF
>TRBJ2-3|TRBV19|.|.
TGTGCCAGTAGTATAGGGTCGGGAGAGGTAGATACGCAGTATTTT
CASSIGSGEVDTQYF
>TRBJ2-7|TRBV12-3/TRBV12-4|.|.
TGTGCCAGCAGCGAAAAGGGGGTCTACGAGCAGTACTTC
CASSEKGVYEQYF
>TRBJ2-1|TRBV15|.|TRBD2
TGTGCCACCAGCAGAGAGGCTAGCGGGAGATTTGACGCTGAGCAGTTCTTC
CATSREASGRFDAEQFF
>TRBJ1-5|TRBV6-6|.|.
TGTGCCAGCAGTTACCCGGGATTTCAGCCCCAGCATTTT
CASSYPGFQPQHF
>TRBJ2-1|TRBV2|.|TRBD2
TGTGCCAGCAGTATAGCTAGCGGGAAAAATGAGCAGTTCTTC
CASSIASGKNEQFF
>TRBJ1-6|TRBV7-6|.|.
TGTGCCAGCAGCTTAGGATCCAGGGATAGCTCACCCCTCCACTTT
CASSLGSRDSSPLHF
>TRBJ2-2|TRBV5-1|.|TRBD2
TGCGCCAGCAGCTTGGCGGGGGGGGGCTCCGGGGAGCTGTTTTTT
CASSLAGGGSGELFF
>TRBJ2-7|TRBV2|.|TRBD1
TGTGCCAGCACCCGGGCCGGACAGGGCTCCTACGAGCAGTACTTC
CASTRAGQGSYEQYF
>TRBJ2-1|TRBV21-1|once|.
TGTGCCAGCCTAGCGGATGGGGATGAGCAGTTCTTC
CASLADGDEQFF
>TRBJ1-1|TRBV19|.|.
TGTGCCAGTAGTGTCTCAGGGGTAAAGGACACTGAAGCTTTCTTT
CASSVSGVKDTEAFF
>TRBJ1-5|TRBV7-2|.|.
TGTGCCAGCAGCCCGACCGAGGTTCAGCCCCAGCATTTT
CASSPTEVQPQHF
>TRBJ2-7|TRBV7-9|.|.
TGTGCCAGCAGCCCCCCTGGGGGCCACGAGCAGTACTTC
CASSPPGGHEQYF
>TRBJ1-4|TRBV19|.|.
TGTGCAGTAAGAGGGTTTAATGAAAAACTGTTTTTT
CAVRGFNEKLFF
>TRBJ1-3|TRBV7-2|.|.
TGTGCCAGCAGCTCCCGGACTGTCCGGAGAAACACCATATATTTT
CASSSRTVRRNTIYF
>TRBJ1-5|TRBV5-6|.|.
TGTGCCAGCAGCTTGAAACAGTATAGCAATCAGCCCCAGCATTTT
CASSLKQYSNQPQHF
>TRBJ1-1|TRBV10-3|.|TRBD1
TGTGCCATCCGGGACAGGGGGAGCACTGAAGCTTTCTTT
CAIRDRGSTEAFF
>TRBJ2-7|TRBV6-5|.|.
TGTGCCAGCAGTTACCGGAGGGAGAACACCTACGAGCAGTACTTC
CASSYRRENTYEQYF
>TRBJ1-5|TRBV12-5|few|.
TGTGCTAGTGGTTTGTGGGAGAATCAGCCCCAGCATTTT
CASGLWENQPQHF
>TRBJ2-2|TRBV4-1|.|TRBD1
TGCGCCAGCAGCCCTTTGGGGGACAGAACGAACACCGGGGAGCTGTTTTTT
CASSPLGDRTNTGELFF
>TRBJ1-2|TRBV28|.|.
TGTGCCAGCAGTTTAGACGGAATCGGGGGCTACACCTTC
CASSLDGIGGYTF
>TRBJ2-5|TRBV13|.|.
TGTGCCAGCAGCTTAGGCCTCCCCGAGACCCAGTACTTC
CASSLGLPETQYF
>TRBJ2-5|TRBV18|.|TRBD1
TGTGCCAGCTCACCGGGACAGGGATCGGAGACCCAGTACTTC
CASSPGQGSETQYF
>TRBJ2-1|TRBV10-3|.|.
TGTGCCATCAGTGAGTCCCGGCAGGGTTTCAATGAGCAGTTCTTC
CAISESRQGFNEQFF
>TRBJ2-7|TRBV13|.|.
TGTGCCAGCAGCTCTCGCCCGGGACTTTCCTACGAGCAGTACTTC
CASSSRPGLSYEQYF
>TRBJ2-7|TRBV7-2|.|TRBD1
TGTGCCAGCAGCTTAAGACAGGGACACGAGCAGTACTTC
CASSLRQGHEQYF
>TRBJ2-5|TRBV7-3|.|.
TGTGCCAGCAGCTTTAAAGAGACCCAGTACTTC
CASSFKETQYF
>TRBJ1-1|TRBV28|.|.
TGTGCCAGCATCTCCGGGGGAGGGGTAGAGACTGAAGCTTTCTTT
CASISGGGVETEAFF
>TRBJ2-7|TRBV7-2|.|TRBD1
TGTGCCAGCAGCTTACGGGGGACAGGGGGCGACGAGCAGTACTTC
CASSLRGTGGDEQYF
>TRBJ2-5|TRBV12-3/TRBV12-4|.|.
TGTGCCAGCAGTTTCCTAGTAGAGACCCAGTACTTC
CASSFLVETQYF
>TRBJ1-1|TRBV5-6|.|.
TGTGCCAGCAGCCTGGGCTTTGCGACTGAAGCTTTCTTT
CASSLGFATEAFF
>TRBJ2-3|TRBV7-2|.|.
TGTGCCAGCAGCTTAAAAAGCGGGACAAAGGGGGGTTATGATACGCAGTATTTT
CASSLKSGTKGGYDTQYF
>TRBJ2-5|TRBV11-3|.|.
TGTGCCAGCCCCTTGGGGGCTCCATCCCCTATAGAGACCCAGTACTTC
CASPLGAPSPIETQYF
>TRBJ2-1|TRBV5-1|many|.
TGCGCCAGCAGCTTGGGACAGACCTACAATGAGCAGTTCTTC
CASSLGQTYNEQFF
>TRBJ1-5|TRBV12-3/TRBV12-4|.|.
TGTGCCAGCAGACTGAACCGGGGGCCCCAGCATTTT
CASRLNRGPQHF
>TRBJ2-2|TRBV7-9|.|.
TGTGCCAGCAGCCTCACTACGAACACCGGGGAGCTGTTTTTT
CASSLTTNTGELFF
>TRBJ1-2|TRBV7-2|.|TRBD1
TGTGCCAGCAGCCCAAAGGCGGCAGGGGGTCTTTCGGTTGACTATGGCTACACCTTC
CASSPKAAGGLSVDYGYTF
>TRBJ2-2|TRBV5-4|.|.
TGTGCCAGCAGCTTTACAGGTTTAAGGAACACCGGGGAGCTGTTTTTT
CASSFTGLRNTGELFF
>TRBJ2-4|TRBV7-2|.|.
TGTGCCAGCAGCCTGGGGACAAGAGGGGCCAAAAACATTCAGTACTTC
CASSLGTRGAKNIQYF
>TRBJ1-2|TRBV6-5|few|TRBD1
TGTGCCAGCAAACCGACAGGGGCCTATGGCTACACCTTC
CASKPTGAYGYTF
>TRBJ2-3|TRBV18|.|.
TGTGCCAGCTCACCATCGGGTCAACCATGGGGCACAGATACGCAGTATTTT
CASSPSGQPWGTDTQYF
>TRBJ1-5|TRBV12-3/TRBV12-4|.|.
TGTGCCAGCAACGCAGGGCTTCAGCCCCAGCATTTT
CASNAGLQPQHF
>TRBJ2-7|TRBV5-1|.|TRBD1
TGCGCCAGCAGCCTGGAGGGCTTGGGGACAGGGGCCTACGAGCAGTACTTC
CASSLEGLGTGAYEQYF
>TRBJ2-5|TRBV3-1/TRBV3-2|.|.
TGTGCCAGCAGCCCCCCGGGAGTAGTTGAGACCCAGTACTTC
CASSPPGVVETQYF
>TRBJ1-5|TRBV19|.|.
TGTGCCAGTAGTTCGATCAAAGGGGCGACTTTGGGCAATCAGCCCCAGCATTTT
CASSSIKGATLGNQPQHF